This T cell receptor beta chain was sequenced during a study of T cell repertoires in cytomegalovirus infection. Study context: The authors relied on CMV epitopes, both recently identified HLA-C-restricted and well-studied HLA-B-restricted. It can be stated that public TCR beta signatures indicated CMV infection as well as a matching HLA type. General study findings and limits: HLA-C-restricted CMV clonotypes gave the most frequent clonotype in two of eight donors.

V dropped 6 bases and J dropped 0 bases, with 24 bases sitting between them. The CDR3 covers 18 residues. Looked up from germline, CDR1 is DFQATT and CDR2 is SNEGSKA (reference sequence). Concerning this clonotype itself: Its target is not known.

TCRdb ran MiXCR on the reads and lists one entry per CDR3 protein. The sample yields about 700,000 distinct CDR3 sequences, approximately 33% seen once. The sequencing here drew on cultured PBMCs, taken from culture after CMV antigen stimulation. The origin of this receptor is a human donor in good health (CMV status not recorded). Some clones in this sample may be carry-over from other donors' samples. V and J are TRBV20-1 and TRBJ1-3; no firm D call. CDR3: CSAAAPGRVLSSGNTIYF. The CDR3 coding sequence is TGCAGTGCGGCCGCTCCGGGTAGGGTGTTGAGCTCTGGAAACACCATATATTTT.